The 17 T cell receptor beta chains listed next were all sequenced from one sample in a study of human thymus T cells. The protocol was immunoSEQ multiplex PCR, while the TCRdb copy is restricted to in-frame clones and leaves out a portion. The repertoire includes approximately 40,000 clones, 90% to 95% of them detected once, and about 0.12% sits in the top ten. The specimen sequenced was blood. Receptors were obtained from a boy under two years old with a congenital heart defect but otherwise immunologically healthy.

The chain joins TRBV4-2 to TRBJ2-3; perhaps D is TRBD1 or TRBD2 (5 bases each). The germline V gene has CDR1 LGHNA and CDR2 YNFKEQ. The V and J ends lost 0 bases and 6 bases respectively, with 13 bases between them. The CDR3 has 15 amino acids. CDR3 DNA sequence: TGTGCCAGCAGCCAAGAGGTATTCGGGGCGGATACGCAGTATTTT. Amino acid sequence: CASSQEVFGADTQYF.

The chain joins TRBV13 to TRBJ2-7, with TRBD2 matching 16 bases. V lost 5 bases, J lost 7 bases, and 8 bases stayed unmatched. The germline gives CDR1 PRHDT, CDR2 FYEKMQ (reference sequence). This CDR3 is built from 16 residues. The CDR3 loop is CASSLGTSGGAWEQYF. The CDR3 DNA follows: TGTGCCAGCAGCCTTGGGACTAGCGGGGGGGCGTGGGAGCAGTACTTC.

The V call is TRBV6-5, the J call TRBJ2-1; the D gene could be TRBD1 or TRBD2 (5 bases each). The germline CDR1 and CDR2 sequences are MNHEY and SVGAGI. V was shortened by 2 bases and J by 6 bases, with 5 bases between the two germline ends. CDR3 length: 12 residues. The CDR3 nucleotides are TGTGCCAGCAGTTACGGGGGCAATGAGCAGTTCTTC. It specifies CASSYGGNEQFF.

The chain employs TRBV5-1 and TRBJ2-3, with TRBD2 matching over 10 bases. After removal of 4 bases from V and 0 bases from J, the junction contained 5 bases not matched to a gene. The CDR3 length is 16 residues. CDR1 SGHRS and CDR2 YFSETQ come from the germline V gene. The CDR3 DNA follows: TGCGCCAGCAGCCTCCCACTAGCGGGGAGCACAGATACGCAGTATTTT. Protein sequence: CASSLPLAGSTDTQYF.

The genes are TRBV15 and TRBJ1-2, with D perhaps matching TRBD1 (5 bases). The CDR3 covers 15 residues. Germline CDR1 and CDR2: LNHNV and YYDKDF (reference sequence). V shed 1 base and J shed 0 bases, with 9 bases lying between them. The CDR3 spells CATSRGDGANYGYTF. In DNA, the CDR3 is TGTGCCACCAGCAGAGGGGACGGGGCTAACTATGGCTACACCTTC.

The V gene is TRBV5-1, the J gene TRBJ2-1; a weak D match, TRBD2 (7 bases). The CDR3 runs to 11 residues. Deletions cut 6 bases from V and 9 bases from J, with 10 bases between. CDR1 is SGHRS and CDR2 is YFSETQ in the germline V gene. CDR3 in DNA: TGCGCCAGCAAAGGGGGGGGTGAGCAGTTCTTC. Encoded protein: CASKGGGEQFF.

This chain links TRBV6-5 with TRBJ1-1; 7 bases line up with TRBD1. This CDR3 comprises 14 residues. V lost 6 bases, J lost 1 base, and 5 bases stayed unmatched. From germline, CDR1 is MNHEY and CDR2 SVGAGI. The CDR3 sequence: CASRRQGKNTEAFF. CDR3 DNA sequence: TGTGCCAGCAGACGACAGGGTAAGAACACTGAAGCTTTCTTT.

The chain employs TRBV7-6 and TRBJ2-1; D assignment may be TRBD1 or TRBD2 (6 bases each). V was clipped by 4 bases and J by 5 bases, with 21 bases between them. CDR3 length: 17 residues. CDR1 and CDR2 (germline): SGHVS, FNYEAQ. The DNA for the CDR3 is TGTGCCAGCAGCTCTCCAACTCGTGGGGGGCATCACAATGAGCAGTTCTTC. It specifies CASSSPTRGGHHNEQFF.

The chain links TRBV2 to TRBJ1-2; D may be TRBD1 (5 bases). The CDR3 covers 13 residues. Germline V lookup: CDR1 SNHLY, CDR2 FYNNEI. The V end was cut by 8 bases, the J end by 6 bases, with 16 bases between. The CDR3 DNA sequence: TGTGCCAGCGGGGGTAGGGTCTGGAATGGCTACACCTTC. This gives the protein CASGGRVWNGYTF.

The V gene is TRBV5-6, the J gene TRBJ1-6; no definite D call. CDR1 is SGHDT and CDR2 is YYEEEE in the germline V gene. This CDR3 spans 15 amino acids. V was shortened by 2 bases and J by 9 bases, with 15 bases between the two germline ends. The CDR3 here is CASSFDLFGGSPLHF. CDR3 sequence (DNA): TGTGCCAGCAGCTTCGACCTCTTTGGAGGTTCACCCCTCCACTTT.

This clone occurred once. The genes are TRBV6-6 and TRBJ1-1, with D uncertain. Germline V gives CDR1 MNHNY, CDR2 SVGAGI (reference sequence). There are 15 residues in the CDR3. V shed 0 bases and J shed 1 base, with 9 bases lying between them. The CDR3 DNA follows: TGTGCCAGCAGTTACTCGTCTGATGGGAACACTGAAGCTTTCTTT. Protein sequence: CASSYSSDGNTEAFF.

This sequence joins TRBV5-1 and TRBJ2-7, with a tentative D call TRBD1 (8 bases). Germline V gene sequence: CDR1 SGHRS, CDR2 YFSETQ. The CDR3 spans 16 residues. V lost 4 bases, J lost 2 bases, and 19 bases lay in between. As DNA, the CDR3 is TGCGCCAGCAGCGCGCAGGGGGCGGGGGTCGCCTACGAGCAGTACTTC. Amino acid sequence: CASSAQGAGVAYEQYF.

V and J are TRBV9 and TRBJ1-4; D possibly corresponds to TRBD1 (6 bases). V dropped 2 bases and J dropped 8 bases, with 10 bases sitting between them. The CDR3 length is 13 residues. From germline, CDR1 is SGDLS and CDR2 YYNGEE. CDR3 DNA: TGTGCCAGCAGCGTTGGAGGGGGAGAAAAACTGTTTTTT. Its protein is CASSVGGGEKLFF. Full variable domain (outside the CDR3, taken from reference TRBV9 and TRBJ1-4): DSGVTQTPKHLITATGQRVTLRCSPRSGDLSVYWYQQSLDQGLQFLIQYYNGEERAKGNILERFSAQQFPDLHSELNLSSLELGDSALYFCASSVGGGEKLFFGSGTQLSVL.

The chain employs TRBV15 and TRBJ1-1; perhaps TRBD1 as D (5 bases). The germline V gene encodes CDR1 LNHNV and CDR2 YYDKDF (reference sequence). This CDR3 has 13 residues. Trimming removed 0 bases at V and 4 bases at J, with 6 bases between. The CDR3 DNA reads TGTGCCACCAGCAGAGAGGGGGGCACTGAAGCTTTCTTT. This translates into CATSREGGTEAFF.

The V gene is TRBV4-1, the J gene TRBJ2-5, with TRBD1 identical over 11 bases. J was trimmed by 4 bases and V by 5 bases; bases with no gene match: 6. Looked up from germline, CDR1 is MGHRA and CDR2 is YSYEKL. This CDR3 contains 15 residues. The CDR3 bases are TGCGCCAGCAGCGCCCGGACAGGGGGCATAGAGACCCAGTACTTC. It codes for CASSARTGGIETQYF.

V usage is TRBV7-2 and J usage is TRBJ2-5, with a weak D call TRBD2 (6 bases). CDR1 and CDR2 (germline): SGHTA, FQGNSA. The CDR3 spans 18 residues. Trimming cost V 5 bases and J 5 bases, with 27 bases left between them. The CDR3 DNA is TGTGCCAGCAGCCCCCTGGGAGGTGGTAGCCCGTTCGGGGAGACCCAGTACTTC. Amino acid sequence: CASSPLGGGSPFGETQYF.

The rearrangement links TRBV6-5 to TRBJ1-2; TRBD1 is a possible D gene (5 bases). Germline loops: CDR1 MNHEY, CDR2 SVGAGI. The CDR3 loop spans 11 amino acids. The ends were cut back, 8 bases at V and 8 bases at J, with 12 bases in the middle. Here the CDR3 DNA reads TGTGCCAGCGGGGAGGGGCGAGGCTACACCTTC. This gives the protein CASGEGRGYTF.